Listed below are T cell receptor beta chains from one sample, sequenced in a study of sequential checkpoint blockade in melanoma. Method: immunoSEQ multiplex PCR; TCRdb's copy keeps in-frame clones and lacks some. The sample contains about 40,000 clones, around 86% of which appear only once. Here the sequenced sample was CD8+ T cells sorted from blood (inferred from file names), taken from a patient given nivolumab and ipilimumab in sequence. These receptors originate from a human donor with melanoma. Each CDR3 is given with its conserved first and last residue. Each record gives: J gene, D gene, clone size, V gene, CDR3 protein, CDR3 DNA. The D gene is left open where the match is weak. Rows may omit the clone size; those that give it use once, few, many or a size class.

TRBJ1-6,NA,NA,TRBV6-5,CASRPGGPKSPLHF,TGTGCCAGCAGACCGGGAGGACCTAAATCACCCCTCCACTTT
TRBJ2-1,NA,NA,TRBV5-1,CASSYNLAEQFF,TGCGCCAGCAGCTATAATCTAGCGGAGCAGTTCTTC
TRBJ2-1,TRBD2,NA,TRBV6-5,CASSGTNNEQFF,TGTGCCAGCAGTGGGACTAACAATGAGCAGTTCTTC
TRBJ2-1,NA,NA,TRBV2,CASRDSQIDEQFF,TGTGCCAGCCGGGACTCCCAGATCGATGAGCAGTTCTTC
TRBJ2-7,NA,NA,TRBV9,CASSPSSYEQYF,TGTGCCAGCAGCCCTAGCTCCTACGAGCAGTACTTC
TRBJ2-5,NA,NA,TRBV13,CASLKGTAWEETQYF,TGTGCCAGCCTGAAAGGAACAGCGTGGGAGGAGACCCAGTACTTC
TRBJ1-5,TRBD1,NA,TRBV28,CASSFRTGRNQPQHF,TGTGCCAGCAGTTTTAGGACAGGGCGCAATCAGCCCCAGCATTTT
TRBJ2-7,TRBD2,once,TRBV27,CASSSPLAGVYEQYF,TGTGCCAGCAGTTCGCCCCTAGCGGGAGTGTACGAGCAGTACTTC
TRBJ1-2,TRBD1,NA,TRBV9,CASSIHEQGAYGYTF,TGTGCCAGCAGCATCCACGAGCAGGGGGCCTATGGCTACACCTTC
TRBJ2-7,NA,NA,TRBV7-9,CASSPRGGGREYEQYF,TGTGCCAGCAGCCCTCGGGGAGGGGGAAGGGAATACGAGCAGTACTTC
TRBJ2-3,TRBD1,NA,TRBV19,CASSIGTGVWDTQYF,TGTGCCAGTAGTATAGGGACAGGGGTCTGGGATACGCAGTATTTT
TRBJ2-4,NA,NA,TRBV6-5,CATRAVNPNIQYF,TGTGCCACACGAGCGGTGAACCCAAACATTCAGTACTTC
TRBJ1-1,NA,NA,TRBV5-4,CASSSYTEAFF,TGTGCCAGCAGCTCATACACTGAAGCTTTCTTT
TRBJ1-6,NA,NA,TRBV7-9,CASSLARVNSPLHF,TGTGCCAGCAGCTTAGCCAGGGTCAATTCACCCCTCCACTTT
TRBJ2-5,NA,NA,TRBV11-3,CASSLGTAQETQYF,TGTGCCAGCAGCTTAGGAACAGCTCAAGAGACCCAGTACTTC
TRBJ1-1,TRBD1,NA,TRBV10-3,CATRQGRNTEAFF,TGTGCCACAAGACAGGGGAGGAACACTGAAGCTTTCTTT
TRBJ2-7,NA,NA,TRBV4-1,CASSQDMWTASYEQYF,TGCGCCAGCAGCCAAGACATGTGGACAGCCTCCTACGAGCAGTACTTC
TRBJ2-5,NA,NA,TRBV5-1,CASSPGIETQYF,TGCGCCAGCAGCCCAGGGATAGAGACCCAGTACTTC
TRBJ1-1,NA,NA,TRBV18,CASSPAGGTEAFF,TGTGCCAGCTCACCGGCGGGGGGCACTGAAGCTTTCTTT
TRBJ1-1,NA,NA,TRBV27,CASSLRVGGYEAFF,TGTGCCAGCAGTTTAAGGGTGGGGGGATATGAAGCTTTCTTT
TRBJ2-7,TRBD1,NA,TRBV19,CATQGGTGPYEQYF,TGTGCCACCCAGGGCGGGACAGGGCCCTACGAGCAGTACTTC
TRBJ2-1,NA,NA,TRBV5-1,CASSRAGNEQFF,TGCGCCAGCAGCCGCGCGGGAAATGAGCAGTTCTTC
TRBJ1-2,NA,NA,TRBV4-2,CASSQEGRGLDYGYTF,TGTGCCAGCAGCCAAGAAGGGCGGGGGCTTGACTATGGCTACACCTTC
TRBJ2-1,NA,once,TRBV5-6,CASSLPGYNEQFF,TGTGCCAGCAGCTTGCCGGGTTACAATGAGCAGTTCTTC
TRBJ1-3,NA,NA,TRBV5-6,CASSLGGVQNTIYF,TGTGCCAGCAGCCTAGGAGGGGTTCAAAACACCATATATTTT
TRBJ1-3,NA,NA,TRBV7-2,CASSAWLGAENTIYF,TGTGCCAGCAGCGCCTGGCTAGGGGCAGAAAACACCATATATTTT
TRBJ2-7,TRBD2,NA,TRBV27,CASSGPGLASEQYF,TGTGCCAGCAGTGGCCCAGGACTAGCTTCCGAGCAGTACTTC
TRBJ2-3,NA,NA,TRBV27,CASSFGFGGTQYF,TGTGCCAGCAGTTTCGGGTTCGGGGGTACGCAGTATTTT
TRBJ2-1,TRBD2,NA,TRBV9,CASSTSGNEQFF,TGTGCCAGCAGCACTAGCGGCAATGAGCAGTTCTTC
TRBJ2-5,NA,NA,TRBV6-5,CAKWKEWQAETQYF,TGTGCCAAATGGAAAGAGTGGCAGGCAGAGACCCAGTACTTC
TRBJ2-7,TRBD2,once,TRBV4-1,CASSFRLAGYEQYF,TGCGCCAGCAGCTTTCGACTAGCGGGGTACGAGCAGTACTTC
TRBJ2-1,TRBD2,NA,TRBV27,CASSPRGLAGGRDEQFF,TGTGCCAGCAGCCCCCGGGGACTAGCGGGAGGGCGAGATGAGCAGTTCTTC
TRBJ2-7,TRBD1,few,TRBV19,CASRLTGEYEQYF,TGTGCCAGTCGATTGACAGGGGAGTACGAGCAGTACTTC
TRBJ2-5,TRBD1,NA,TRBV18,CASSAWTGVLQTQYF,TGTGCCAGCTCAGCCTGGACAGGGGTTTTACAGACCCAGTACTTC
TRBJ2-2,NA,NA,TRBV6-5,CASSLGSTGELFF,TGTGCCAGCAGTCTAGGATCCACCGGGGAGCTGTTTTTT
TRBJ2-2,TRBD1,NA,TRBV7-2,CASSLGLDRYTNTGELFF,TGTGCCAGCAGCTTAGGGCTGGACAGGTACACGAACACCGGGGAGCTGTTTTTT
TRBJ1-2,NA,NA,TRBV9,CASSVAGQIANYGYTF,TGTGCCAGCAGCGTAGCTGGACAGATCGCTAACTATGGCTACACCTTC
TRBJ2-1,TRBD2,NA,TRBV4-1,CASSQDPLGTSGYYNEQFF,TGCGCCAGCAGCCAAGATCCCCTTGGGACTAGCGGGTACTACAATGAGCAGTTCTTC
TRBJ2-7,NA,few,TRBV7-6,CASSLALDYEQYF,TGTGCCAGCAGCTTAGCCTTAGACTACGAGCAGTACTTC
TRBJ2-7,TRBD1,NA,TRBV7-9,CASSSAGQVRLSPTYEQYF,TGTGCCAGCAGCTCCGCGGGACAGGTGCGGCTTTCTCCTACCTACGAGCAGTACTTC
TRBJ1-2,TRBD1,NA,TRBV29-1,CSVNRGLYGYTF,TGCAGCGTTAACAGGGGGCTCTATGGCTACACCTTC
TRBJ2-2,NA,NA,TRBV5-4,CASSLANTGELFF,TGTGCCAGCAGCCTCGCGAACACCGGGGAGCTGTTTTTT
TRBJ2-3,TRBD1,NA,TRBV7-9,CASSTPGQVTDTQYF,TGTGCCAGCAGCACCCCGGGACAGGTCACAGATACGCAGTATTTT
TRBJ1-4,TRBD1,few,TRBV27,CASSLIRPGQTALSEKLFF,TGTGCCAGCAGTTTAATCAGGCCGGGACAGACGGCTCTATCCGAAAAACTGTTTTTT
TRBJ2-3,NA,NA,TRBV9,CASSEGSDTQYF,TGTGCCAGCAGCGAGGGGTCAGATACGCAGTATTTT
TRBJ2-5,NA,NA,TRBV5-8,CASSLGTGLQETQYF,TGTGCCAGCAGCTTGGGAACAGGGCTCCAAGAGACCCAGTACTTC
TRBJ1-1,NA,NA,TRBV5-5,CASSLSRAEAFF,TGTGCCAGCAGCTTATCACGCGCTGAAGCTTTCTTT
TRBJ2-3,TRBD2,once,TRBV7-3,CASSRLAGVTDTQYF,TGTGCCAGCAGTCGACTAGCGGGAGTCACAGATACGCAGTATTTT
TRBJ2-6,NA,NA,TRBV4-2,CASSQEGGQAIWGANVLTF,TGTGCCAGCAGCCAAGAGGGAGGACAGGCAATTTGGGGGGCCAACGTCCTGACTTTC
TRBJ2-3,NA,NA,TRBV13,CASSHSTDTQYF,TGTGCCAGCAGCCATAGCACAGATACGCAGTATTTT
TRBJ2-2,NA,once,TRBV27,CASSLSFTGTGELFF,TGTGCCAGCAGTTTAAGTTTCACAGGCACCGGGGAGCTGTTTTTT
TRBJ2-5,NA,once,TRBV29-1,CSVRPAGETQYF,TGCAGCGTGCGACCGGCGGGCGAGACCCAGTACTTC
TRBJ1-1,NA,NA,TRBV29-1,CSVEQNTEAFF,TGCAGCGTTGAACAGAACACTGAAGCTTTCTTT
TRBJ2-1,TRBD1,NA,TRBV27,CASSLKDRAFF,TGTGCCAGCAGTTTAAAGGACAGGGCGTTCTTC
TRBJ1-5,TRBD1,once,TRBV19,CASSIEILSSGTGVGNQPQHF,TGTGCCAGTAGTATAGAGATCTTATCCTCCGGGACAGGGGTGGGCAATCAGCCCCAGCATTTT
TRBJ2-4,TRBD2,NA,TRBV7-9,CASSFGGENIQYF,TGTGCCAGCAGCTTCGGGGGGGAAAACATTCAGTACTTC
TRBJ1-2,NA,NA,TRBV11-2,CASSSSSDSPANYGYTF,TGTGCCAGCAGCTCGAGCTCCGACAGCCCAGCTAACTATGGCTACACCTTC
TRBJ2-7,NA,few,TRBV7-9,CASSFGLSYEQYF,TGTGCCAGCAGCTTTGGACTTAGCTACGAGCAGTACTTC
TRBJ1-2,NA,NA,TRBV19,CASKEGFYGYTF,TGTGCCAGTAAGGAGGGTTTCTATGGCTACACCTTC